This TCR beta chain was documented in a study of blood T cell repertoires in COVID-19. The ends lost 5 bases at V and 6 bases at J; junction bases unmatched: 8. The CDR3 has 15 amino acids. From germline, CDR1 is MNHEY and CDR2 SVGAGI. How the authors handled the data: The authors estimated nucleated cell counts from reference gene primer amplification. The table came from immunoSEQ multiplex PCR; TCRdb's copy has only in-frame clones and leaves some out. V, J and clone size were drawn from that table, and D and trimming were deduced from the DNA. Among 160,000 or so clones listed, 70% to 90% were seen once.

This TCR derives from a man in his 60s with acute or convalescent COVID-19. The sequenced sample was peripheral blood. The chain combines TRBV6-5 with TRBJ2-2; TRBD1 agrees at 8 bases. Written as DNA, the CDR3 is TGTGCCAGCAGTCAACAGGGGGTACGGGCCGGGGAGCTGTTTTTT. It is translated as CASSQQGVRAGELFF.